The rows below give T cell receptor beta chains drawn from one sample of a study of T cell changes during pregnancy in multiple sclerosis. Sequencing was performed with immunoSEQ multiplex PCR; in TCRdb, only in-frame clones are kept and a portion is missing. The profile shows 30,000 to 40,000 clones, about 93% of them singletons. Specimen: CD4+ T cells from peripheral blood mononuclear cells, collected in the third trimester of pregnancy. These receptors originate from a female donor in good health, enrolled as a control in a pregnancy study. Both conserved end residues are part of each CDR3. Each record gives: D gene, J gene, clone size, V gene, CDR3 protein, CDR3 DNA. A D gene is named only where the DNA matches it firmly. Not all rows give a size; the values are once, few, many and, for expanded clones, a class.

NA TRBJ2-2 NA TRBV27 CASSLSQARELFF TGTGCCAGCAGTTTATCGCAAGCTAGGGAGCTGTTTTTT
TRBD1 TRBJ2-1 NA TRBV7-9 CASSPGTGGRNEQFF TGTGCCAGCAGCCCCGGGACAGGGGGTAGGAATGAGCAGTTCTTC
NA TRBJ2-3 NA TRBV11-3 CASSLGLPVSDTQYF TGTGCCAGCAGCTTAGGACTCCCCGTATCAGATACGCAGTATTTT
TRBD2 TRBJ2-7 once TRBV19 CASRMSGGPRDEQYF TGTGCCAGTAGGATGTCGGGAGGGCCGAGGGACGAGCAGTACTTC
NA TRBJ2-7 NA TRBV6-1 CASSEKGRAYEQYF TGTGCCAGCAGTGAAAAGGGCAGGGCCTACGAGCAGTACTTC
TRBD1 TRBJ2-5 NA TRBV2 CASSLGQGAWETQYF TGTGCCAGCAGTTTGGGACAGGGGGCGTGGGAGACCCAGTACTTC
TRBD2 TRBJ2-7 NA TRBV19 CASSILASGGASYEQYF TGTGCCAGTAGTATCCTGGCTAGCGGGGGGGCCTCCTACGAGCAGTACTTC
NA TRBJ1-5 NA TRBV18 CASSPPGANQPQHF TGTGCCAGCTCACCTCCGGGAGCCAATCAGCCCCAGCATTTT
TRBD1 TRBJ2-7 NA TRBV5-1 CASSPINSGQGYEQYF TGCGCCAGCAGCCCAATCAATTCGGGACAGGGCTACGAGCAGTACTTC
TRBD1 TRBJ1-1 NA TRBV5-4 CASSSVTGELTEAFF TGTGCCAGCAGCTCCGTTACAGGGGAACTCACTGAAGCTTTCTTT
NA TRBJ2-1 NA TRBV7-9 CASSLGGRVNEQFF TGTGCCAGCAGCTTAGGCGGCCGAGTTAATGAGCAGTTCTTC
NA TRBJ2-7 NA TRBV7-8 CASSSKTGIAYEQYF TGTGCCAGCAGTTCGAAAACCGGGATAGCCTACGAGCAGTACTTC
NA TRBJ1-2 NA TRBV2 CASNPTVNYGYTF TGTGCCAGCAATCCGACAGTAAACTATGGCTACACCTTC
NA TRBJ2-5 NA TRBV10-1 CASSRSASETQYF TGCGCCAGCAGTAGGAGCGCCTCAGAGACCCAGTACTTC
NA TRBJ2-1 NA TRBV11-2 CASTVMPRWRRWEQFF TGTGCCAGCACTGTTATGCCGAGGTGGAGACGATGGGAGCAGTTCTTC
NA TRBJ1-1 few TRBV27 CASSSQQNTEAFF TGTGCCAGCAGTTCCCAACAGAACACTGAAGCTTTCTTT
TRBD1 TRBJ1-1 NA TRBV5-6 CASREQGGNTEAFF TGTGCCAGCAGGGAACAGGGGGGGAACACTGAAGCTTTCTTT
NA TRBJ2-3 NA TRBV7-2 CASSLMRWDTQYF TGTGCCAGCAGCCTTATGAGATGGGATACGCAGTATTTT
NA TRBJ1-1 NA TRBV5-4 CASSYPMSTEAFF TGTGCCAGCAGCTATCCAATGAGTACTGAAGCTTTCTTT
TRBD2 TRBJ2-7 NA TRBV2 CASGGGFSYEQYF TGTGCCAGCGGGGGGGGTTTCTCCTACGAGCAGTACTTC
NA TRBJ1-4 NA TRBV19 CASSINSGATNEKLFF TGTGCCAGTAGTATTAACAGCGGCGCAACTAATGAAAAACTGTTTTTT
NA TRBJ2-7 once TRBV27 CASSVEQDLSRPYEQYF TGTGCCAGCTCTGTTGAACAGGATCTATCTCGCCCGTACGAGCAGTACTTC
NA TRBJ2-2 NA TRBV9 CASSVREAGELFF TGTGCCAGCAGCGTTAGGGAGGCCGGGGAGCTGTTTTTT
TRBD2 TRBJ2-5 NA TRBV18 CASSPTSEKETQYF TGTGCCAGCTCACCGACTAGCGAAAAAGAGACCCAGTACTTC
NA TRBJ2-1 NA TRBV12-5 CASGPDKYNEQFF TGTGCTAGTGGACCTGACAAATACAATGAGCAGTTCTTC
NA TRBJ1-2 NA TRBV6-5 CASSYTGSGYTF TGTGCCAGCAGTTACACAGGGTCTGGCTACACCTTC
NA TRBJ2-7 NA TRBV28 CASSEPGYEQYF TGTGCCAGCAGTGAACCAGGGTACGAGCAGTACTTC
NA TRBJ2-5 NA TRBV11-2 CASSRAPQETQYF TGTGCCAGCAGCCGCGCCCCACAAGAGACCCAGTACTTC
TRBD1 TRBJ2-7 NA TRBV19 CASSEGAALGEQYF TGTGCCAGTAGCGAGGGGGCCGCTTTGGGCGAGCAGTACTTC
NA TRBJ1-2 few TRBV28 CASSYGGTYYGYTF TGTGCCAGCAGTTACGGAGGGACCTACTATGGCTACACCTTC
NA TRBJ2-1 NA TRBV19 CASVRGGAHEQFF TGTGCCAGTGTAAGGGGGGGGGCTCATGAGCAGTTCTTC
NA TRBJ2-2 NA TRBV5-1 CASSLVRANTGELFF TGCGCCAGCAGCTTGGTAAGAGCGAACACCGGGGAGCTGTTTTTT
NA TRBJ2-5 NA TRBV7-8 CASSLGLRQETQYF TGTGCCAGCAGCTTAGGTCTCCGTCAAGAGACCCAGTACTTC
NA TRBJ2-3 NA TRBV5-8 CASSSRPTLTDTQYF TGTGCCAGCAGTTCTCGTCCGACTCTAACAGATACGCAGTATTTT
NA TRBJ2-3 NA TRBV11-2 CASSLGAGATDTQYF TGTGCCAGCAGCTTAGGTGCCGGAGCCACAGATACGCAGTATTTT
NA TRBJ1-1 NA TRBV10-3 CAISGQPAAEAFF TGTGCCATCAGTGGACAGCCTGCCGCTGAAGCTTTCTTT
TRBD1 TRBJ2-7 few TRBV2 CASSETGTGYSEQYF TGTGCCAGCAGCGAAACCGGGACAGGGTACAGCGAGCAGTACTTC
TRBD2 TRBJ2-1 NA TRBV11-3 CASSLSGTSYSFGLNEQFF TGTGCCAGCAGCCTCTCCGGGACTAGTTATTCTTTTGGTTTGAATGAGCAGTTCTTC
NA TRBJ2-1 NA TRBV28 CASSSGTFAKSSSYNEQFF TGTGCCAGCAGTTCCGGGACTTTTGCCAAGTCGAGCTCCTACAATGAGCAGTTCTTC
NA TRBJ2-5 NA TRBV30 CAWSVKETQYF TGTGCCTGGAGTGTTAAAGAGACCCAGTACTTC
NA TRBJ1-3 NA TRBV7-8 CASSPRGSGNTIYF TGTGCCAGCAGCCCAAGGGGGTCTGGAAACACCATATATTTT
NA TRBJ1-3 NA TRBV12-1 CASSIMCTGAGNTIYF TGTGCCAGCAGCATAATGTGCACAGGCGCCGGAAACACCATATATTTT